Shown below are 9 T cell receptor beta chains from a single sample sequenced in a study of human T cells and chemical hapten exposure. TCRdb fed the RACE reads into MiXCR, producing one record per CDR3 protein. The sample comprises approximately 260,000 distinct CDR3 sequences, 7.5% to 10% of which are singletons, and 2% to 3% rests with the top ten. The time point: pre-sensitization, week 0. Regarding treatment: therapeutic diphenylcyclopropenone sensitization with weekly scalp DPC. Sequences were derived from whole blood, sampled in connection with sensitization to the hapten diphenylcyclopropenone (DPC). All receptors come from a woman aged 40 to 55 with alopecia areata. Some clones in this sample may be carry-over from other donors' samples.

This clonotype has more than one count but fewer than ten. The rearrangement uses TRBV29-1 and TRBJ1-1, with 7 bases lining up with TRBD1. J was trimmed by 5 bases and V by 6 bases; bases with no gene match: 9. This CDR3 contains 13 residues. The germline V gene has CDR1 SQVTM and CDR2 ANQGSEA. The CDR3 protein is CSVSGQRGTEAFF. The CDR3 DNA is TGCAGCGTCTCGGGACAGAGAGGGACTGAAGCTTTCTTT.

V gene TRBV2 combines with J gene TRBJ1-1; D ambiguous. The CDR3 extends over 13 amino acids. V was cut by 4 bases and J by 4 bases, with 10 bases left in between. Germline assignment: CDR1 SNHLY and CDR2 FYNNEI. The CDR3 is CASSVEQLTEAFF. The CDR3 region has the DNA TGTGCCAGCAGTGTGGAACAGCTCACTGAAGCTTTCTTT.

This chain uses TRBV5-1 with TRBJ2-1, with TRBD2 matching 7 bases. Germline CDR1 and CDR2: SGHRS and YFSETQ. The V gene end was trimmed by 1 base and the J gene end by 4 bases; junction bases not matched to a gene: 8. The CDR3 is 16 amino acids. The CDR3 DNA reads as TGCGCCAGCAGCTTGTTCGGGGTAGCGGGTTACAATGAGCAGTTCTTC. Residues: CASSLFGVAGYNEQFF.

J is TRBJ1-3 and V is TRBV28; D may be TRBD1 (6 bases). This CDR3 has 13 amino acids. V was shortened by 5 bases and J by 3 bases, with 8 bases between the two germline ends. The germline gives CDR1 MDHEN, CDR2 SYDVKM. The CDR3 loop is CASSTGFGNTIYF. The DNA of the CDR3 is TGTGCCAGCAGTACAGGGTTTGGAAACACCATATATTTT.

V gene TRBV24-1 combines with J gene TRBJ1-5; D may be TRBD1 (6 bases). CDR3 length equals 16 residues. Trimming pared 5 bases from V and 1 base from J, leaving 14 bases between. Germline V gives CDR1 KGHDR, CDR2 SFDVKD. The CDR3 here is CATSGEAGQSNQPQHF. The CDR3 nucleotides are TGTGCCACCAGTGGAGAAGCCGGACAGAGCAATCAGCCCCAGCATTTT.

The chain combines TRBV6-2 or TRBV6-3 with TRBJ2-3; 11 bases agree with TRBD2. V shed 2 bases and J 2 bases; nucleotides not matched to a gene: 12. Germline values: CDR1 MNHEY, CDR2 SVGEGT. The CDR3 is 19 residues long. The CDR3, as DNA: TGTGCCAGCAGTTACCCTAGAACCAAGACTAGCGGGAACACAGATACGCAGTATTTT. Translating it yields CASSYPRTKTSGNTDTQYF.

The gene calls are TRBV7-9 and TRBJ2-7, with D perhaps TRBD2 (6 bases). This CDR3 has 13 residues. Germline V gene data show CDR1 as SEHNR and CDR2 as FQNEAQ (reference sequence). The V end lost 3 bases, the J end lost 5 bases, and 11 bases lay between the germline ends. CDR3 amino acids: CASSFRGYNEQYF. The CDR3 DNA reads as TGTGCCAGCAGCTTCCGGGGGTACAACGAGCAGTACTTC.

The V call is TRBV24-1, the J call TRBJ2-3, with D possibly TRBD1 on 6 matching bases. CDR1 is KGHDR, CDR2 SFDVKD, per germline. V dropped 4 bases and J dropped 0 bases, with 13 bases sitting between them. This CDR3 is 16 amino acids long. The CDR3 here is CATSDPGQLSTDTQYF. CDR3 bases: TGTGCCACCAGTGACCCTGGACAGCTCAGCACAGATACGCAGTATTTT.

This clonotype was found a few times. The genes are TRBV11-2 and TRBJ2-7; the D gene is possibly TRBD2 (5 bases). CDR3 length equals 15 residues. The V end lost 4 bases, the J end lost 8 bases, and 21 bases lay between the germline ends. CDR1 is SGHAT, CDR2 FQNNGV, per germline. CDR3 protein: CASSSSPGPQGQQYF. The DNA for the CDR3 is TGTGCCAGCAGCTCTAGCCCCGGGCCCCAAGGGCAGCAGTACTTC.